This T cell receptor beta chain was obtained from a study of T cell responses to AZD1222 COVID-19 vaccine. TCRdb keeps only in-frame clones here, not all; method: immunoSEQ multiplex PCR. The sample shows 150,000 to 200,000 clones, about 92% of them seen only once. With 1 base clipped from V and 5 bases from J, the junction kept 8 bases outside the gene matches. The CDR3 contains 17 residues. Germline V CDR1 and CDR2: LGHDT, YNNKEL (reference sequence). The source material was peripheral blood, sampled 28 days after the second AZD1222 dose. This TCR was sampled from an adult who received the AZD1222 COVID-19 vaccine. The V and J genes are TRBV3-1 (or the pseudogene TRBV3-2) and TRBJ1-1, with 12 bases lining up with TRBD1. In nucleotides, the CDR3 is TGTGCCAGCAGCCAAGGGGACAGGGGGCGAGGTAAGACTGAAGCTTTCTTT. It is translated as CASSQGDRGRGKTEAFF.